The rows below give T cell receptor beta chains drawn from one sample of a study of blood T cell repertoires in COVID-19. Measured with immunoSEQ multiplex PCR; TCRdb has only the in-frame clones, and not every one. The sample carries hundreds of thousands of clones, 86% recorded once. Sequencing was done on a sample of peripheral blood. The receptors here all came from a woman aged 25 to 45 with active or convalescent COVID-19. Each CDR3 is given without its conserved first and last residue.

>TRBJ2-7|11|TRBV6-5
ASSQVGSYEQY
>TRBJ1-4|13|TRBV6-5
ASSYLGQGSEKLF
>TRBJ1-6|16|TRBV27
ASKGSDQGWSYNSPLH
>TRBJ1-2|13|TRBV4-1
ASSRATGGDYGYT
>TRBJ2-7|13|TRBV5-1
ASSLEPGQGYEQY
>TRBJ1-1|14|TRBV2
ASSVPRGGTNTEAF
>TRBJ1-2|13|TRBV7-8
ASSLDGSRGYGYT
>TRBJ1-1|9|TRBV10-3
AISDQAEAF
>TRBJ1-2|13|TRBV7-9
ASSQEGQGSYGYT
>TRBJ1-5|13|TRBV5-5
ASSGGGYSNQPQH
>TRBJ1-6|13|TRBV6-1
ASSEVTVYNSPLH
>TRBJ2-7|13|TRBV28
ASSLGTGTPYEQY
>TRBJ2-1|13|TRBV7-9
ASSLEGVYYNEQF
>TRBJ1-1|13|TRBV3-1/TRBV3-2
ASSRIYRVNTEAF
>TRBJ1-4|12|TRBV5-6
ASSLGGVGEKLF
>TRBJ2-7|14|TRBV15
ATSSETGGFTYEQY